The present T cell receptor (beta chain) was sequenced within a study of T cell changes during pregnancy in multiple sclerosis. The repertoire was sequenced with immunoSEQ multiplex PCR; TCRdb's copy has only in-frame clones and lacks some. This table holds tens of thousands of clones, about 89% found once. CDR1 and CDR2 (germline): SGHRS, YFSETQ. This CDR3 is built from 17 residues. V shed 0 bases and J 6 bases; nucleotides not matched to a gene: 11. This TCR was sampled from a female donor with multiple sclerosis, enrolled in a pregnancy study. The V call is TRBV5-1, the J call TRBJ2-2; 7 nucleotides agree with TRBD1. The sequencing used CD4+ T cells from peripheral blood mononuclear cells, collected in the second trimester of pregnancy. The CDR3 here is CASSLGLLSQGAGELFF. The CDR3 DNA sequence: TGCGCCAGCAGCTTGGGCCTACTCTCCCAGGGGGCCGGGGAGCTGTTTTTT.